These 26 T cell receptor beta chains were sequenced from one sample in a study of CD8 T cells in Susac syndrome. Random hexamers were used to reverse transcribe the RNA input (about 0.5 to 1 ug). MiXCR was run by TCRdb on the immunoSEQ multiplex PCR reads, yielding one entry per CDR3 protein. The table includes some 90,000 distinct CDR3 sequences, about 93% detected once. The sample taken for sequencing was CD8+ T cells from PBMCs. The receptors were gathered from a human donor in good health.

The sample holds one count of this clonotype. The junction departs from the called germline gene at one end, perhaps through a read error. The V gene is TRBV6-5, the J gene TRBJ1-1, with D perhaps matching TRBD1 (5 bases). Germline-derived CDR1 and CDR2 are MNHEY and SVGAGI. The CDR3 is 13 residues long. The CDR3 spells CASSKEGLHDDLF. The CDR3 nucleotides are TGTGCCAGCAGTAAGGAGGGACTCCATGATGATCTCTTT.

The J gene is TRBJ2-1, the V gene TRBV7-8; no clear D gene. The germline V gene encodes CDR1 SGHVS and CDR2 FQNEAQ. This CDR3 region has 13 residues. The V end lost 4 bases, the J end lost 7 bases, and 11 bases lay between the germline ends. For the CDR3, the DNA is TGTGCCAGCAGCTCGTTGGGCAGGAATGAGCAGTTCTTC. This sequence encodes CASSSLGRNEQFF.

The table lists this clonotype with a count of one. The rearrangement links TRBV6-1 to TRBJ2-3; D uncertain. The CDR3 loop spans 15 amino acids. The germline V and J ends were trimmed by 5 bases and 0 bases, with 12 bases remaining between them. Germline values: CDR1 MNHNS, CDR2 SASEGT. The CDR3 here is CASSKLISSTDTQYF. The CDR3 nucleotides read TGTGCCAGCAGTAAATTGATAAGCAGCACAGATACGCAGTATTTT.

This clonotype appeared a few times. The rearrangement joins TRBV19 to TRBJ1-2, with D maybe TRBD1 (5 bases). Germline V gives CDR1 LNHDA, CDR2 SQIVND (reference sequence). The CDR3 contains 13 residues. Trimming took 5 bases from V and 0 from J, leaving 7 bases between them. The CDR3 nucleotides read TGTGCCAGTAGTCTGACAGCTAACTATGGCTACACCTTC. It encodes CASSLTANYGYTF.

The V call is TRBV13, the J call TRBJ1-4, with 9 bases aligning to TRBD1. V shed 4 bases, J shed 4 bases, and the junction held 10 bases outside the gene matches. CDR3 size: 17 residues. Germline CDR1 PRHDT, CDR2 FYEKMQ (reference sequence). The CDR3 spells CASSSSGTGRVNEKLFF. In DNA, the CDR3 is TGTGCCAGCAGCTCTTCCGGGACAGGGCGTGTTAATGAAAAACTGTTTTTT.

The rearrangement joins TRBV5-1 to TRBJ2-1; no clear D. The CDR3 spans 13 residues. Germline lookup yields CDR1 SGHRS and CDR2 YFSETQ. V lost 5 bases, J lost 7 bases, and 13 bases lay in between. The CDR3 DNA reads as TGCGCCAGCAGTCCAACGAGTCAAAATGAGCAGTTCTTC. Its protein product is CASSPTSQNEQFF.

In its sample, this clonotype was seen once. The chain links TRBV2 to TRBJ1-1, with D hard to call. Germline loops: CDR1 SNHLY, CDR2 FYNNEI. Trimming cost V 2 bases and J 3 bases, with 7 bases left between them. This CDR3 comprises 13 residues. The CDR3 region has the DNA TGTGCCAGCAGTGAATTGGGTTACACTGAAGCTTTCTTT. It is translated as CASSELGYTEAFF. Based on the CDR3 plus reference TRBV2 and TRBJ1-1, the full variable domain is EPEVTQTPSHQVTQMGQEVILRCVPISNHLYFYWYRQILGQKVEFLVSFYNNEISEKSEIFDDQFSVERPDGSNFTLKIRSTKLEDSAMYFCASSELGYTEAFFGQGTRLTVV.

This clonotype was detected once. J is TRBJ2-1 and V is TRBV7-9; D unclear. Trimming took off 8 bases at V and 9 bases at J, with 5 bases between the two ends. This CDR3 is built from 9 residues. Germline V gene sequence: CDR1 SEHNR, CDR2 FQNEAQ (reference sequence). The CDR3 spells CASPAEQFF. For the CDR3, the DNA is TGTGCCAGCCCCGCTGAGCAGTTCTTC.

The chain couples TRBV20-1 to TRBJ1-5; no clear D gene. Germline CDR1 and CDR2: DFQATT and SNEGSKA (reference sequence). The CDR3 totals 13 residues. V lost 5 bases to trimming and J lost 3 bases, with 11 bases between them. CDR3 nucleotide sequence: TGCAGTGCTTCAGGACGGGACAATCAGCCCCAGCATTTT. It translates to CSASGRDNQPQHF.

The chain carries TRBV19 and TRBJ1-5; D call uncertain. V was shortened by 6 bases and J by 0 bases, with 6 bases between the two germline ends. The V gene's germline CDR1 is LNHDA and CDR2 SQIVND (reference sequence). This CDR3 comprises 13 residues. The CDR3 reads CASSPNSNQPQHF. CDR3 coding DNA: TGTGCCAGTAGCCCTAATAGCAATCAGCCCCAGCATTTT.

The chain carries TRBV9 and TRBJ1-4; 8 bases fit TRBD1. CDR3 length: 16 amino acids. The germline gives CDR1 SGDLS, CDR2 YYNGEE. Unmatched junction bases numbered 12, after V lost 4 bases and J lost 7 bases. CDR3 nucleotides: TGTGCCAGCAGCAGGACAGGGAGTCCTTCAGGTGAAAAACTGTTTTTT. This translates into CASSRTGSPSGEKLFF.

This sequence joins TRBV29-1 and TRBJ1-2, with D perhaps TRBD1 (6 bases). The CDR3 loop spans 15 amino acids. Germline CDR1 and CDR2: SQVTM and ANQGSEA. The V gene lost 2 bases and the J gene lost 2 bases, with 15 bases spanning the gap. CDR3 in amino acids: CSVERGPGTNYGYTF. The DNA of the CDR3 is TGCAGCGTTGAACGAGGGCCCGGGACAAACTATGGCTACACCTTC.

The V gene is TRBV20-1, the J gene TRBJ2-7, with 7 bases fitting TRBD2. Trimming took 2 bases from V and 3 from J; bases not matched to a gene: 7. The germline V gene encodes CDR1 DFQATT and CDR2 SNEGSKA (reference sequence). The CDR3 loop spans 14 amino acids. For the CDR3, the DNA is TGCAGTGCTAGACCCCCGGGGGGAAGCTACGAGCAGTACTTC. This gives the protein CSARPPGGSYEQYF.

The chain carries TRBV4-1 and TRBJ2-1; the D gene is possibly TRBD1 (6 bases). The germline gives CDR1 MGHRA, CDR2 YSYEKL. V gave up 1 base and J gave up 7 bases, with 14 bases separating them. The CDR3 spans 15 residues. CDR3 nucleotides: TGCGCCAGCAGCCAAGTTCAGGGGAACTTGAATGAGCAGTTCTTC. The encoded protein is CASSQVQGNLNEQFF.

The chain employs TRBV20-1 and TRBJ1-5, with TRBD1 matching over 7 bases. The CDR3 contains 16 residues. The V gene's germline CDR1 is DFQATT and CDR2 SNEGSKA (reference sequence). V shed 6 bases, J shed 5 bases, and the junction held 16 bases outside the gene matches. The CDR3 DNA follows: TGCAGTGCCGCCCCGCCGTCGGACAGGCGGCATCAGCCCCAGCATTTT. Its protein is CSAAPPSDRRHQPQHF.

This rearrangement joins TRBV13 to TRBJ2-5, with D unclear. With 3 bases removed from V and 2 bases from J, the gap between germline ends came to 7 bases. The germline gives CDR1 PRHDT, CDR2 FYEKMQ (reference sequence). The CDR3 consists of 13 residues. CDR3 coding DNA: TGTGCCAGCAGCTTTGGCGGACAAGAGACCCAGTACTTC. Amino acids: CASSFGGQETQYF.

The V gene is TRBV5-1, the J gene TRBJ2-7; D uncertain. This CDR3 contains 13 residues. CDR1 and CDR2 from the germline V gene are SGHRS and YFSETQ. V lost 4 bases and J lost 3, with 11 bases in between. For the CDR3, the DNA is TGCGCCAGCAGCCCAGGCAGTCTCTACGAGCAGTACTTC. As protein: CASSPGSLYEQYF. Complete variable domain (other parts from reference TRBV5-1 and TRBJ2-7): KAGVTQTPRYLIKTRGQQVTLSCSPISGHRSVSWYQQTPGQGLQFLFEYFSETQRNKGNFPGRFSGRQFSNSRSEMNVSTLELGDSALYLCASSPGSLYEQYFGPGTRLTVT.

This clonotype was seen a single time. Here the CDR3 DNA reads TGTGCCAGCAGTTTCGGGTCCCAAGAGACCCAGTACTTC. Its translation: CASSFGSQETQYF. The chain employs TRBV6-5 and TRBJ2-5, with D unresolved. Germline V CDR1 and CDR2: MNHEY, SVGAGI. V lost 4 bases and J lost 1, with 7 bases in between. The CDR3 covers 13 residues.

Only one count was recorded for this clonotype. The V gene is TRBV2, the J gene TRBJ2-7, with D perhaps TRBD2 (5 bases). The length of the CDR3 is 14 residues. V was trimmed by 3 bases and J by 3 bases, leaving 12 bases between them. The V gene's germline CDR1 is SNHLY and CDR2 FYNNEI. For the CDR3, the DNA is TGTGCCAGCAGTGACGAGGGATCCCTCTACGAGCAGTACTTC. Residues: CASSDEGSLYEQYF.

CDR3: CSVTPGQQETQYF. The CDR3 coding sequence is TGCAGCGTTACCCCGGGACAGCAAGAGACCCAGTACTTC. This chain uses TRBV29-1 with TRBJ2-5; TRBD1 matches at 7 bases. V lost 5 bases to trimming and J lost 2 bases; unmatched junction nucleotides: 5. The CDR3 sequence is 13 residues long. CDR1 is SQVTM, CDR2 ANQGSEA, per germline.

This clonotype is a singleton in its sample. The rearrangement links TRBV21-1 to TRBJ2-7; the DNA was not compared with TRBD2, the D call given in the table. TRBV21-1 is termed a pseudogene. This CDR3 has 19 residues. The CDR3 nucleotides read TGTGCCAGCAGCAAAAAGGATCCCGGGCGACTAGGAGGAAATAACGAGCAGTACTTC. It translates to CASSKKDPGRLGGNNEQYF.

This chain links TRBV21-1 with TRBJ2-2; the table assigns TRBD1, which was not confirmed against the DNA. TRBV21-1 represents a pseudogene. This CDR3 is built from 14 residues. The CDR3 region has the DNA TGTGCCAGCAGCAAAGGGACAAACACCGGGGAGCTGTTTTTT. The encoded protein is CASSKGTNTGELFF.

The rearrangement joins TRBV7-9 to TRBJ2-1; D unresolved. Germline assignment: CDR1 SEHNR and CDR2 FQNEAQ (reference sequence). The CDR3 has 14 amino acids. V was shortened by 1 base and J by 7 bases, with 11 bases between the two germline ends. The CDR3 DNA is TGTGCCAGCAGCTTAGGAGGCCTTAGGAATGAGCAGTTCTTC. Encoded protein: CASSLGGLRNEQFF.

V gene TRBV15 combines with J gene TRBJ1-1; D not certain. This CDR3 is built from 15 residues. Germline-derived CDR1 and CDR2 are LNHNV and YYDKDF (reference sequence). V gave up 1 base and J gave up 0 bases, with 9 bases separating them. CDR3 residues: CATSRVQVMNTEAFF. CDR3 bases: TGTGCCACCAGCAGAGTTCAGGTAATGAACACTGAAGCTTTCTTT.

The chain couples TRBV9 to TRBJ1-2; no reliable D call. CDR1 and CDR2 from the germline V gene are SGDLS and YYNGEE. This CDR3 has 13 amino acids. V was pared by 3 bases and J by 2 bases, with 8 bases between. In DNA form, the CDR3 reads TGTGCCAGCAGCGAGGGATCCAACTATGGCTACACCTTC. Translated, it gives CASSEGSNYGYTF.

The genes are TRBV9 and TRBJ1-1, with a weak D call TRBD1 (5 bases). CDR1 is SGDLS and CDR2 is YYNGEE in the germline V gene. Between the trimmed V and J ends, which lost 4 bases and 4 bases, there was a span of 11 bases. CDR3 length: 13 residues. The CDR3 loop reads CASSIGTTTEAFF. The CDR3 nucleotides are TGTGCCAGCAGCATTGGGACGACCACTGAAGCTTTCTTT.